This note documents a single T cell receptor beta chain sequence. What it binds is not known. The data were obtained in a study of shared clonotypes between healthy human individuals. The overall study: Participating donors consisted of a couple of women and a few men aged 18 to 49.

From CD4+ cells came CD45RA+ naive and CD45RA-negative memory subsets. Study outcomes and limitations: What rarefaction showed was incomplete sorted-subset sequencing despite large depth.

V lost 5 bases to trimming and J lost 0 bases; unmatched junction nucleotides: 5. Germline CDR1 SEHNR, CDR2 FQNEAQ (reference sequence). CDR3 size: 17 residues. Using immunoSEQ multiplex PCR, the repertoire was profiled, and TCRdb retains in-frame clones only, with some absent. The sample carries 300,000 or so clones, about 74% recorded once. This chain connects TRBV7-9 to TRBJ2-6; TRBD1 matches at 9 bases. This TCR was sampled from a young man in good health. What was sequenced was memory CD4+ T cells sorted from blood. Subset reported: CD45RA-negative fraction. This CDR3 is CASSPGQGHSGANVLTF. CDR3 in DNA: TGTGCCAGCAGCCCGGGACAGGGCCACTCTGGGGCCAACGTCCTGACTTTC.